This is a list of T cell receptor beta chains from one sample in a study of CD8+ T cells in alopecia areata. Sequencing was performed with immunoSEQ multiplex PCR; in TCRdb, only in-frame clones are kept and a portion is missing. The sample holds over 50,000 clones, approximately 43% seen once. Here the sequenced sample was CD8+ T cells sorted from blood, taken at week 0. These receptors originate from a human donor with alopecia areata. Each CDR3 is given with its conserved first and last residue. D genes are given only for firm matches. Clone sizes are given selectively: once, few, many, or a class where the clone is expanded.

>TRBV6-6|TRBJ2-2|.|.
CASSYSMGGTGELFF
TGTGCCAGCAGTTACTCGATGGGGGGCACCGGGGAGCTGTTTTTT
>TRBV29-1|TRBJ2-1|TRBD2|.
CSGMGLAGSNEQFF
TGCAGCGGGATGGGACTAGCGGGCTCCAATGAGCAGTTCTTC
>TRBV7-9|TRBJ1-5|.|few
CASSLGGHGNQPQHF
TGTGCCAGCAGCTTAGGGGGGCACGGCAATCAGCCCCAGCATTTT
>TRBV29-1|TRBJ2-7|TRBD2|few
CSVYGLADSSYEQYF
TGCAGCGTCTACGGACTAGCGGACAGCTCCTACGAGCAGTACTTC
>TRBV7-9|TRBJ1-2|.|.
CASSLGWTTEEGYTF
TGTGCCAGCAGCTTAGGTTGGACAACCGAGGAGGGCTACACCTTC
>TRBV14|TRBJ2-1|.|.
CASSQEGNEQFF
TGTGCCAGCAGCCAAGAAGGGAATGAGCAGTTCTTC
>TRBV29-1|TRBJ2-3|.|few
CSVEDRGDTQYF
TGCAGCGTTGAAGATCGCGGAGATACGCAGTATTTT
>TRBV25-1|TRBJ2-5|.|.
CASSEYLKVETQYF
TGTGCCAGCAGTGAATATTTGAAGGTGGAGACCCAGTACTTC
>TRBV5-1|TRBJ2-1|TRBD2|.
CASSLAGTSGAPKNNEQFF
TGCGCCAGCAGCTTGGCCGGGACTAGCGGGGCCCCAAAAAACAATGAGCAGTTCTTC
>TRBV27|TRBJ2-3|.|once
CASSYKGGTTRTDTQYF
TGTGCCAGCAGTTATAAGGGGGGGACTACCCGCACAGATACGCAGTATTTT
>TRBV27|TRBJ2-5|.|.
CASRERETQYF
TGTGCCAGCAGGGAGAGAGAGACCCAGTACTTC
>TRBV29-1|TRBJ2-5|.|.
CSETSSPQETQYF
TGCAGCGAGACCTCCTCCCCCCAAGAGACCCAGTACTTC
>TRBV29-1|TRBJ2-7|.|.
CSVDTGDYEQYF
TGCAGCGTTGATACGGGCGACTACGAGCAGTACTTC
>TRBV5-4|TRBJ1-1|.|.
CASSFPLGSEAFF
TGTGCCAGCAGCTTCCCCTTGGGGTCTGAAGCTTTCTTT
>TRBV29-1|TRBJ2-2|TRBD2|.
CSVALAGSYTGELFF
TGCAGCGTTGCGTTAGCGGGATCTTACACCGGGGAGCTGTTTTTT
>TRBV5-5|TRBJ1-2|.|.
CASSLVGRRDVDGYTF
TGTGCCAGCAGCTTGGTCGGACGAAGGGACGTCGATGGCTACACCTTC
>TRBV4-1|TRBJ2-7|TRBD2|.
CASSQDQGSGRRQYF
TGCGCCAGCAGCCAAGATCAAGGTAGCGGGAGAAGGCAGTACTTC
>TRBV30|TRBJ2-2|.|few
CAWSVQGQFTGELFF
TGTGCCTGGAGTGTACAGGGACAATTCACCGGGGAGCTGTTTTTT
>TRBV19|TRBJ2-6|TRBD1|.
CASSALDRHRAGANVLTF
TGTGCCAGTAGCGCTTTGGACAGGCATCGGGCTGGGGCCAACGTCCTGACTTTC
>TRBV11-2|TRBJ2-1|.|.
CASSLAGQGNEQFF
TGTGCCAGCAGCTTAGCGGGGCAGGGGAACGAGCAGTTCTTC
>TRBV29-1|TRBJ1-2|.|.
CSVGGGYGYTF
TGCAGCGTTGGGGGGGGCTATGGCTACACCTTC
>TRBV9|TRBJ2-2|.|few
CASSVEDFEPGELFF
TGTGCCAGCAGCGTAGAGGACTTCGAACCCGGGGAGCTGTTTTTT
>TRBV2|TRBJ2-1|TRBD2|few
CATQGGTSNNEQFF
TGTGCCACCCAGGGGGGGACTAGCAACAATGAGCAGTTCTTC
>TRBV18|TRBJ2-2|.|.
CASSPSSSNAGELFF
TGTGCCAGCTCACCATCCTCCTCCAATGCCGGGGAGCTGTTTTTT
>TRBV5-1|TRBJ2-5|.|.
CASSLASQETQYF
TGCGCCAGCAGCTTGGCTAGCCAAGAGACCCAGTACTTC
>TRBV13|TRBJ2-1|TRBD1|.
CASSSTGAYNEQFF
TGTGCCAGCAGCTCGACAGGGGCCTACAATGAGCAGTTCTTC
>TRBV5-6|TRBJ2-5|TRBD2|few
CASSRGLAGGIETQYF
TGTGCCAGCAGCCGGGGACTAGCGGGAGGCATCGAGACCCAGTACTTC
>TRBV23-1|TRBJ2-7|.|.
CASRTTGLPDIPF
TGCGCCAGCAGAACAACGGGACTGCCGGACATTCCCTTC
>TRBV6-5|TRBJ2-3|.|few
CASSTADTQYF
TGTGCCAGCAGTACGGCGGATACGCAGTATTTT
>TRBV11-2|TRBJ2-2|.|.
CASSDIGQGNTGELFF
TGTGCCAGCAGCGACATAGGGCAAGGGAACACCGGGGAGCTGTTTTTT
>TRBV29-1|TRBJ1-3|.|.
CSAGPNRGENTIYF
TGCAGCGCCGGACCGAATCGGGGCGAGAACACCATATATTTT
>TRBV7-9|TRBJ2-7|TRBD1|many
CASSLEGGPYEQYF
TGTGCCAGCAGCTTAGAAGGGGGCCCCTACGAGCAGTACTTC
>TRBV29-1|TRBJ2-5|.|.
CSVEDKDRRLGTQYF
TGCAGCGTTGAAGATAAAGACAGGCGGTTGGGGACCCAGTACTTC
>TRBV7-9|TRBJ2-5|TRBD2|.
CASRTAGGGQETQYF
TGTGCCAGCAGGACGGCGGGAGGAGGTCAAGAGACCCAGTACTTC
>TRBV29-1|TRBJ2-3|.|.
CSVERPGSADTQYF
TGCAGCGTTGAACGTCCAGGTTCGGCAGATACGCAGTATTTT
>TRBV30|TRBJ1-1|.|.
CAWSLENTEAFF
TGTGCCTGGAGTCTCGAGAACACTGAAGCTTTCTTT
>TRBV5-1|TRBJ2-1|.|.
CASSSINEQFF
TGCGCCAGCAGCTCGATCAATGAGCAGTTCTTC
>TRBV18|TRBJ2-5|TRBD1|.
CASSPPGQGRETQYF
TGTGCCAGCTCACCACCGGGACAGGGACGGGAGACCCAGTACTTC
>TRBV14|TRBJ2-5|.|once
CASGDGPWTQYF
TGTGCCAGCGGGGACGGACCTTGGACCCAGTACTTC
>TRBV18|TRBJ2-5|TRBD1|.
CASSPSRTGNQETQYF
TGTGCCAGCTCACCAAGCAGGACAGGGAACCAAGAGACCCAGTACTTC
>TRBV29-1|TRBJ2-3|TRBD2|few
CSVDPLREGFTDTQYF
TGCAGCGTTGATCCCTTACGGGAGGGATTCACAGATACGCAGTATTTT
>TRBV29-1|TRBJ2-1|.|few
CSVEDWAVPYNEQFF
TGCAGCGTTGAAGACTGGGCGGTACCTTACAATGAGCAGTTCTTC
>TRBV28|TRBJ2-7|.|.
CASTTDEQVSSYEQYF
TGTGCCAGCACCACCGACGAACAGGTTAGCTCCTACGAGCAGTACTTC
>TRBV6-5|TRBJ2-7|.|.
CASRDWISYEQYF
TGTGCCAGCAGGGACTGGATCTCCTACGAGCAGTACTTC
>TRBV30|TRBJ1-5|.|.
CAWTLGASNQPQHF
TGTGCCTGGACCTTGGGAGCTAGCAATCAGCCCCAGCATTTT
>TRBV5-1|TRBJ2-7|.|large
CASSPRGAEQYF
TGCGCCAGCAGCCCCCGGGGGGCCGAGCAGTACTTC
>TRBV29-1|TRBJ2-7|.|.
CSVQGYEQYF
TGCAGCGTTCAAGGATACGAGCAGTACTTC
>TRBV25-1|TRBJ2-5|TRBD1|.
CASSEGQKETQYF
TGTGCCAGCAGTGAGGGACAGAAAGAGACCCAGTACTTC
>TRBV10-2|TRBJ2-1|.|few
CASNQGYEQFF
TGCGCCAGCAATCAAGGATATGAGCAGTTCTTC
>TRBV21-1|TRBJ2-1|.|.
CASSTPGTSGGNNEQFF
TGTGCCAGCAGCACCCCCGGGACTAGCGGAGGTAACAATGAGCAGTTCTTC
>TRBV2|TRBJ2-5|.|few
CASLYSFQETQYF
TGTGCCAGCCTATACAGCTTCCAAGAGACCCAGTACTTC